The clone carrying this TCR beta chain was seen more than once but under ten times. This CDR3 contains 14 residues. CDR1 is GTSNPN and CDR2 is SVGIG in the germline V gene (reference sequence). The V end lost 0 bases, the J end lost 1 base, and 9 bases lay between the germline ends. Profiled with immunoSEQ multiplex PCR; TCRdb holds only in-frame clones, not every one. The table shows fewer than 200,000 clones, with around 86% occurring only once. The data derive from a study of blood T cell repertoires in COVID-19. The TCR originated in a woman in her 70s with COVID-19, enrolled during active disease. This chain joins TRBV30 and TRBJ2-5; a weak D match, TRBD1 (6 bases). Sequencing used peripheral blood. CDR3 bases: TGTGCCTGGAGTGTCAACAGGGCCCAAGAGACCCAGTACTTC. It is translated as CAWSVNRAQETQYF.